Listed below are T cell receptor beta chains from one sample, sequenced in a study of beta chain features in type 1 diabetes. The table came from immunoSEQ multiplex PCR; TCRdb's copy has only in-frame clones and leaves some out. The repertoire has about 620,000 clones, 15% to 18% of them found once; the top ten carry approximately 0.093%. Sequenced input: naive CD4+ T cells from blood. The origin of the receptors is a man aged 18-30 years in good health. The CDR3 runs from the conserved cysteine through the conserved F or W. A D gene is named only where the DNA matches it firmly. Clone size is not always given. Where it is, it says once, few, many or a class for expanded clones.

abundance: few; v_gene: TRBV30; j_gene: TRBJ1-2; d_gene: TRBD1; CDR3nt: TGTGCCTGGAGGGAAACAGGGGGGCAGTTTGGGACCACCTTC; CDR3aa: CAWRETGGQFGTTF
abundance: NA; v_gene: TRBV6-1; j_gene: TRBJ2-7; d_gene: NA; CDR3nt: TGTGCCAGCAGTGATAAGGGGCGTCTATCCTACGAGCAGTACTTC; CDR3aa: CASSDKGRLSYEQYF
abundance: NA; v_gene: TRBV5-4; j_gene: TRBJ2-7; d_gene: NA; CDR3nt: TGTGCCAGCAGCTCGTCGGGGGAAGGGCCCTACGAGCAGTACTTC; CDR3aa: CASSSSGEGPYEQYF
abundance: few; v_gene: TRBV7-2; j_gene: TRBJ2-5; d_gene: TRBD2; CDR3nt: TGTGCCAGCAGTCGGACTAGTTTGGAGACCCAGTACTTC; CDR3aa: CASSRTSLETQYF
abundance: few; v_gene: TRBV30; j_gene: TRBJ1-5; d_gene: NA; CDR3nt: TGTGCCTGGAGCCGGGGGAGCAATCAGCCCCAGCATTTT; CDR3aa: CAWSRGSNQPQHF
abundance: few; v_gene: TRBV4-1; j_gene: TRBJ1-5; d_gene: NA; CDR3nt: TGCGCCAGCAGCCAAGGACCCCGATCCAATCAGCCCCAGCATTTT; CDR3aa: CASSQGPRSNQPQHF
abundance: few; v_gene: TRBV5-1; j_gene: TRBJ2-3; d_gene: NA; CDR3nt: TGCGCCAGCAGCTTGGTTACAGATACGCAGTATTTT; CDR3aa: CASSLVTDTQYF
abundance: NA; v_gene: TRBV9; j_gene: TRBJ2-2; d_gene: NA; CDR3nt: TGTGCCGTCACCGGGGAGCTGTTTTTT; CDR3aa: CAVTGELFF
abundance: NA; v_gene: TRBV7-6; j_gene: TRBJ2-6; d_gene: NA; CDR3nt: TGTGCCAGCAGCCCACGGGGTGGGGCCAACGTCCTGACTTTC; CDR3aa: CASSPRGGANVLTF
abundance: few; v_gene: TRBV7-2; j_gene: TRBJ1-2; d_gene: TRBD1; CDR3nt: TGTGCCAGCAGACGGACAGGGGCCCAGCGTGGCTACACCTTC; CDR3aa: CASRRTGAQRGYTF
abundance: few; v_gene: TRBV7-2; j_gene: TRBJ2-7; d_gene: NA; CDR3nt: TGTGCCAGCGGTTCTTCGGAGAGCTCCTACGAGCAGTACTTC; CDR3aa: CASGSSESSYEQYF
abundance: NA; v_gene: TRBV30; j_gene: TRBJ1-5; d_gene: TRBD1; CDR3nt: TGTGCCTGGAGTGTCGGGACAGGTAATCAGCCCCAGCATTTT; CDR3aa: CAWSVGTGNQPQHF
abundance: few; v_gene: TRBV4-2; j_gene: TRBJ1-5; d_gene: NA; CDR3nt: TGTGCCAGCAGCCAAGATTTCGGGGATCAGCCCCAGCATTTT; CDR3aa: CASSQDFGDQPQHF
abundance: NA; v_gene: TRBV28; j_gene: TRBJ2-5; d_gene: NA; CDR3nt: TGTGCCAGCAGCGGACCGGGACGAAACCAAGAGACCCAGTACTTC; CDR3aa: CASSGPGRNQETQYF